This passage covers 5 T cell receptor beta chains from one sample sequenced in a study of early T cells in non-severe SARS-CoV-2 infection. TCRdb fed the 5' RACE reads into MiXCR, producing one record per CDR3 protein. The table records 37,000 or so distinct CDR3 sequences, about 4.9% of them present only once. Sequences were obtained from whole blood. These receptors all stem from an adult who was a healthcare worker with PCR-confirmed SARS-CoV-2 infection or an uninfected control (not recorded which).

This clonotype was picked up many times. The rearrangement joins TRBV18 to TRBJ2-3; D is unclear. CDR1 is KGHSH and CDR2 is LQKENI in the germline V gene. The CDR3 is 17 residues long. V lost 2 bases and J 1 base, leaving 16 bases between the germline ends. The CDR3 reads CASSPAGLSWGTDTQYF. The CDR3 DNA sequence: TGTGCCAGCTCACCAGCCGGCCTAAGTTGGGGCACAGATACGCAGTATTTT.

This clonotype has at least ten counts. V and J are TRBV6-6 and TRBJ2-5; 11 positions agree with TRBD2. Germline V gene sequence: CDR1 MNHNY, CDR2 SVGAGI (reference sequence). There are 16 residues in the CDR3. V shed 3 bases and J 1 base; nucleotides not matched to a gene: 4. CDR3 sequence (DNA): TGTGCCAGCAGTTATCAGGGACTAGCGGTCCAAGAGACCCAGTACTTC. Its protein product is CASSYQGLAVQETQYF.

This clonotype was found many times. The rearrangement uses TRBV28 and TRBJ2-7; TRBD1 matches at 11 bases. This CDR3 is built from 12 residues. V lost 11 bases to trimming and J lost 2 bases; unmatched junction nucleotides: 2. Germline V CDR1 and CDR2: MDHEN, SYDVKM. As DNA, the CDR3 is TGTGCCGAGGACAGGGGGCCCTACGAGCAGTACTTC. Its protein product is CAEDRGPYEQYF. Supplemented by reference TRBV28 and TRBJ2-7, the full variable domain reads DVKVTQSSRYLVKRTGEKVFLECVQDMDHENMFWYRQDPGLGLRLIYFSYDVKMKEKGDIPEGYSVSREKKERFSLILESASTNQTSMYLCAEDRGPYEQYFGPGTRLTVT.

This clonotype rates as medium-sized. This chain joins TRBV2 and TRBJ2-1; perhaps D is TRBD1 or TRBD2 (6 bases each). CDR1 is SNHLY and CDR2 is FYNNEI in the germline V gene. The CDR3 consists of 15 residues. The V gene lost 4 bases and the J gene lost 5 bases, with 15 bases spanning the gap. This chain's CDR3 is CASSGEGGQHNEQFF. The CDR3 DNA is TGTGCCAGCAGTGGTGAAGGGGGGCAACACAATGAGCAGTTCTTC.

This clonotype was observed many times. This rearrangement joins TRBV5-4 to TRBJ2-5, with 13 bases matching TRBD2. The CDR3 loop spans 15 amino acids. The ends lost 3 bases at V and 1 base at J; junction bases unmatched: 0. CDR1 and CDR2 (germline): SGHNT, YYREEE (reference sequence). The CDR3 DNA reads as TGTGCCAGCAGCTGGACTAGCGGGGGCCAAGAGACCCAGTACTTC. It is translated as CASSWTSGGQETQYF.